This T cell receptor (beta chain) originates from a study of blood T cell repertoires in COVID-19. Study background: The United States, Italy and Spain supplied acute and convalescent COVID-19 samples.

V lost 4 bases, J lost 4 bases, and 11 bases lay in between. CDR3 size: 14 residues. Germline values: CDR1 LNHDA, CDR2 SQIVND (reference sequence). Patients in Seattle were enrolled during active infection, then followed longitudinally. As originally analysed: Estimation of nucleated cell counts relied on the amplification of reference gene primers. Assay used: immunoSEQ multiplex PCR; TCRdb lists only in-frame clones, some missing. That table gives V, J and clone size, and the DNA gave D and trimming. The profile shows about 420,000 clones, around 90% of them singletons. The gene calls are TRBV19 and TRBJ1-5; D is undetermined. The clonotype comes from a man in his late teens or twenties with COVID-19, enrolled during active disease. The specimen was peripheral blood. The CDR3 DNA follows: TGTGCCAGTAGTAGGGAAGGGAGAAATCAGCCCCAGCATTTT. Amino acid sequence: CASSREGRNQPQHF.